This T cell receptor beta chain derives from a study of shared clonotypes between healthy human individuals. As for the study in general: The plates for each donor numbered three CD4 naive, three CD4 memory, two CD8 naive and one CD8 memory.

Broader study findings: Several donors shared 4.5% to 6.5% of their naive CD4 clonotypes. Exclusively blood specimens were collected; tissue repertoires likely differ.

Some clones are missing from TCRdb's copy, which holds only in-frame ones; the method was immunoSEQ multiplex PCR. The sample lists 2 million to 2.5 million clones, more than 90% seen once, with 0.1% to 0.15% in the top ten. Concerning this clone itself: The antigen remains undetermined. Other nucleotide sequences in the sample specify the same CDR3.

This receptor was identified in a man aged 18 to 30 in good health. Sequenced material: naive CD4+ T cells sorted from blood. Subset in this sample: CD45RA+ positively selected.

The CDR3 bases are TGCGCCAGCAGCCCCACTAGCGGGAGGGCCTTGGGCACAGATACGCAGTATTTT. As protein: CASSPTSGRALGTDTQYF. The chain combines TRBV5-1 with TRBJ2-3, with 13 bases identical to TRBD2. The CDR3 has 18 amino acids. After removal of 4 bases from V and 1 base from J, the junction contained 9 bases not matched to a gene. Germline V lookup: CDR1 SGHRS, CDR2 YFSETQ. The full variable domain, with the rest looked up from reference TRBV5-1 and TRBJ2-3, is KAGVTQTPRYLIKTRGQQVTLSCSPISGHRSVSWYQQTPGQGLQFLFEYFSETQRNKGNFPGRFSGRQFSNSRSEMNVSTLELGDSALYLCASSPTSGRALGTDTQYFGPGTRLTVL.